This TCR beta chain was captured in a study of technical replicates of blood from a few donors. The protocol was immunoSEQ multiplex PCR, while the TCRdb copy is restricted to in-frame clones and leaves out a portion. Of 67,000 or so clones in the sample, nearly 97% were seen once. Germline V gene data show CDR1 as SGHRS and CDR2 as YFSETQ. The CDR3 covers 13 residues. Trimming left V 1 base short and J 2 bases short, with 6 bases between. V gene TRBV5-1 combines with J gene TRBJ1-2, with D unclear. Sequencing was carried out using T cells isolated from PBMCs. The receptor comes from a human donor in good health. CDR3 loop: CASSLQENYGYTF. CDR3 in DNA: TGCGCCAGCAGCTTGCAGGAAAACTATGGCTACACCTTC.